The T cell receptor (beta chain) under discussion was sequenced for a study of blood T cell repertoires in COVID-19. As for the study in general: Acute and convalescent COVID-19 specimens originated in the United States, Italy and Spain. PBMCs, B-cell-depleted T cells, or T cells provided the cDNA or gDNA that made up the material.

Germline CDR1 GTSNPN, CDR2 SVGIG (reference sequence). The CDR3 is 13 residues long. Trimming pared 2 bases from V and 5 bases from J, leaving 13 bases between. This clone has a single count. Study processing details: Nucleated cell counts were estimated from reference gene primer amplification. Clones were read by immunoSEQ multiplex PCR, and TCRdb kept only the in-frame ones, dropping some. D and trimming were read from the DNA, whereas the V and J calls and clone size are those reported in that table. The profile shows over 150,000 clones, 76% of them singletons. The receptor comes from an elderly woman with acute or convalescent COVID-19. The sequenced sample was peripheral blood. This rearrangement joins TRBV30 to TRBJ2-7, with D perhaps TRBD2 (6 bases). The CDR3: CAWSPGGANEQYF. The CDR3 DNA sequence: TGTGCCTGGAGTCCCGGGGGAGCCAACGAGCAGTACTTC.